The T cell receptor beta chain under discussion was sequenced for a study of T cell responses to AZD1222 COVID-19 vaccine. Study-level results: Nearly half of spike-specific TCRs reportedly target unmutated variant regions.

Worth noting for this clone: Its antigen is undetermined.

The repertoire was sequenced with immunoSEQ multiplex PCR; TCRdb's copy has only in-frame clones and lacks some. The repertoire holds 130,000 to 150,000 clones, with over 75% as singletons. The CDR3 sequence is 16 residues long. CDR1 SNHLY and CDR2 FYNNEI come from the germline V gene. V lost 5 bases and J lost 0, with 16 bases in between. V gene TRBV2 combines with J gene TRBJ1-1; TRBD1 is a possible D gene (5 bases). The source of this sequence is an adult in good health. This sample comprised peripheral blood, obtained on day 0 of AZD1222 vaccination. The CDR3 nucleotides are TGTGCCAGCAGTCTCCGTGGAGGGGTAATGAACACTGAAGCTTTCTTT. Residues: CASSLRGGVMNTEAFF.